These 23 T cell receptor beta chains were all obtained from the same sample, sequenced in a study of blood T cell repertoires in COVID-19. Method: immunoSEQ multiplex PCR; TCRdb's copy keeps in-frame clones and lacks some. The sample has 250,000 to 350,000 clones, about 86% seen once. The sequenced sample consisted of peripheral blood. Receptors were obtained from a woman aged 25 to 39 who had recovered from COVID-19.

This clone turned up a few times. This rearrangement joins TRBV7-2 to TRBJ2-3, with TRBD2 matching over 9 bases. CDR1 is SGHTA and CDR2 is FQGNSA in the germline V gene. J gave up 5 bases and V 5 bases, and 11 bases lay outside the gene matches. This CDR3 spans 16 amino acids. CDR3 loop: CASSRLGGGARDTQYF. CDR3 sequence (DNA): TGTGCCAGCAGCCGGCTGGGCGGGGGGGCAAGAGATACGCAGTATTTT.

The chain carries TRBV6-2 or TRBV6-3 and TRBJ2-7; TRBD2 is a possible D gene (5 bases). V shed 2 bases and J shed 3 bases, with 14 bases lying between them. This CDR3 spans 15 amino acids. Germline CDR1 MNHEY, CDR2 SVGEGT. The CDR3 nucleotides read TGTGCCAGCAGTTACAAATCTGGACTCGACTACGAGCAGTACTTC. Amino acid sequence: CASSYKSGLDYEQYF.

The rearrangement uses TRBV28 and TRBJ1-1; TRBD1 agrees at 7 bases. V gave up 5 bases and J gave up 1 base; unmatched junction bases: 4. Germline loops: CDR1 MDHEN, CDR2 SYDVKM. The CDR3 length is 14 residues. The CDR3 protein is CASSLRQGNTEAFF. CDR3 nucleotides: TGTGCCAGCAGTCTTAGACAGGGGAACACTGAAGCTTTCTTT.

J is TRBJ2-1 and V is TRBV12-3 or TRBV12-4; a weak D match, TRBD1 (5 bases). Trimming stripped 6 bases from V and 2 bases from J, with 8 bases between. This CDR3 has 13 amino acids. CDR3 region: CASSLTAYNEQFF. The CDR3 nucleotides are TGTGCCAGCAGCCTGACAGCCTACAATGAGCAGTTCTTC.

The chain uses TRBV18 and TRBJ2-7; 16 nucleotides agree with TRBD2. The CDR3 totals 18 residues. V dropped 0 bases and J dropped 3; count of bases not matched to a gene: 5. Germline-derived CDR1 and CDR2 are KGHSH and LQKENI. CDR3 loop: CASSPPGLAGGPSYEQYF. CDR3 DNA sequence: TGTGCCAGCTCACCACCGGGACTAGCGGGAGGGCCAAGCTACGAGCAGTACTTC.

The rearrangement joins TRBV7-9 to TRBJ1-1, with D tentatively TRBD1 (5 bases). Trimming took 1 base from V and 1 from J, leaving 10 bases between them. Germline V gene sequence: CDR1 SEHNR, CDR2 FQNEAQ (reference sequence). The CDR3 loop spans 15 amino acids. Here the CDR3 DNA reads TGTGCCAGCAGCTTAGTCGGAGGGGAGAACACTGAAGCTTTCTTT. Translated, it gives CASSLVGGENTEAFF.

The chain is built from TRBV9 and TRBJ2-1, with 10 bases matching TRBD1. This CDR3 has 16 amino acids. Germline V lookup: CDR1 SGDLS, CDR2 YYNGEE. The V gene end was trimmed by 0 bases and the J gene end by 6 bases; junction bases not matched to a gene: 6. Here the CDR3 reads CASSVDWDRGLNEQFF. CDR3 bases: TGTGCCAGCAGCGTAGATTGGGACAGGGGTCTCAATGAGCAGTTCTTC.

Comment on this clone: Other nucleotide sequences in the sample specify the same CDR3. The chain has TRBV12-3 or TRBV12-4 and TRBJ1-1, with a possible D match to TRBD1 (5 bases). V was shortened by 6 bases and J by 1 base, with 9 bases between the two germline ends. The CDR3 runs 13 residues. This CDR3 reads CASSFGGNTEAFF. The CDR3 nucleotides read TGTGCCAGCAGCTTCGGGGGGAACACTGAAGCTTTCTTT.

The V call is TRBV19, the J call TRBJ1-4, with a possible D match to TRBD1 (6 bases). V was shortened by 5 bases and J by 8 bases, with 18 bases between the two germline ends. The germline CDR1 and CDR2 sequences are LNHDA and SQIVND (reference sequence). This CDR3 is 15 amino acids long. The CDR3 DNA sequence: TGTGCCAGTAGTCCCTCAGGGGATAGGAAGGAAAAACTGTTTTTT. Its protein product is CASSPSGDRKEKLFF.

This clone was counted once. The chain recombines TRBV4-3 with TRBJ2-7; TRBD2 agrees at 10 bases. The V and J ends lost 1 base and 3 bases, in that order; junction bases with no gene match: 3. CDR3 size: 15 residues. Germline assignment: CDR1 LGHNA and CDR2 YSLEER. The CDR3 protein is CASSQASGSYYEQYF. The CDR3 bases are TGCGCCAGCAGCCAAGCTAGCGGGAGTTACTACGAGCAGTACTTC.

In DNA form, the CDR3 reads TGTGCCAGCAGTCCAACAGGGGTGGGCACCGGGGAGCTGTTTTTT. Encoded protein: CASSPTGVGTGELFF. The chain is built from TRBV6-4 and TRBJ2-2; TRBD1 agrees at 7 bases. Trimming removed 5 bases from V and 4 bases from J; junction bases left unmatched: 7. CDR3 length equals 15 residues. Germline values: CDR1 MRHNA, CDR2 SNTAGT.

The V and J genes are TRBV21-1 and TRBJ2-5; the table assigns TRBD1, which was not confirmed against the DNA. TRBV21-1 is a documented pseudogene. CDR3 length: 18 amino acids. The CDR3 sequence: CASSRVKIGTVFRETQYF. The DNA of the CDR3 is TGTGCCAGCAGTCGTGTAAAGATCGGGACAGTATTTCGAGAGACCCAGTACTTC.

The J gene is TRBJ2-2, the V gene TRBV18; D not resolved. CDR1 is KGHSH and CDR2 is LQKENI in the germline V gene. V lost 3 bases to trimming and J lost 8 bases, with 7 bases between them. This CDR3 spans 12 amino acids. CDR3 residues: CASSPFIGELFF. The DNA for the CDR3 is TGTGCCAGCTCACCGTTTATAGGGGAGCTGTTTTTT.

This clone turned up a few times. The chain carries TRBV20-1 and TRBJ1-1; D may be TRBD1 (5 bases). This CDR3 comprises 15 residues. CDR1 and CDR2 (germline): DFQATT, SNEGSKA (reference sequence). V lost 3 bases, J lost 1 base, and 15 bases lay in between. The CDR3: CSASPGGGTNTEAFF. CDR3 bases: TGCAGTGCTAGTCCGGGGGGGGGTACGAACACTGAAGCTTTCTTT.

CDR3 nucleotides: TGTGCCAGCAGCTTGGGTACGCCAGGGGCCGGAATTCAGCCCCAGCATTTT. Translating gives CASSLGTPGAGIQPQHF. The chain has TRBV5-8 and TRBJ1-5; tentatively, D is TRBD1 (6 bases). The germline CDR1 and CDR2 sequences are SGHTS and YDEGEE. Trimming took off 0 bases at V and 6 bases at J, with 19 bases between the two ends. The CDR3 extends over 17 amino acids.

DNA for the CDR3: TGTGCCAGCAATCAGGCTTATAGCAATCAGCCCCAGCATTTT. Translated, it gives CASNQAYSNQPQHF. V gene TRBV27 combines with J gene TRBJ1-5; no reliable D call. The CDR3 sequence is 14 residues long. V dropped 7 bases and J dropped 0 bases, with 10 bases sitting between them. Germline values: CDR1 MNHEY, CDR2 SMNVEV (reference sequence).

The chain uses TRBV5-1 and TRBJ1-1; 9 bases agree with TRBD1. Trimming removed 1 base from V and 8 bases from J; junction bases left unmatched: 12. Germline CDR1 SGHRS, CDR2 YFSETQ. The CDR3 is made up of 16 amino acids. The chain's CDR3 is CASSLSGQGRPGEAFF. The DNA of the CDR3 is TGCGCCAGCAGCTTGTCGGGACAGGGCCGGCCCGGAGAAGCTTTCTTT.

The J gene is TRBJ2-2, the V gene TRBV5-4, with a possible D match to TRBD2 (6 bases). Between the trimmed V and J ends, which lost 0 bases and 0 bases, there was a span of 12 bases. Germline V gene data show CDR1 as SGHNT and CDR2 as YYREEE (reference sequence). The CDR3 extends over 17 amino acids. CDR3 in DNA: TGTGCCAGCAGCTTGGGCGCGGGGCGATCGAACACCGGGGAGCTGTTTTTT. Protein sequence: CASSLGAGRSNTGELFF. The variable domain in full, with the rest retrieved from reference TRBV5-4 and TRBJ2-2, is ETGVTQSPTHLIKTRGQQVTLRCSSQSGHNTVSWYQQALGQGPQFIFQYYREEENGRGNFPPRFSGLQFPNYSSELNVNALELDDSALYLCASSLGAGRSNTGELFFGEGSRLTVL.

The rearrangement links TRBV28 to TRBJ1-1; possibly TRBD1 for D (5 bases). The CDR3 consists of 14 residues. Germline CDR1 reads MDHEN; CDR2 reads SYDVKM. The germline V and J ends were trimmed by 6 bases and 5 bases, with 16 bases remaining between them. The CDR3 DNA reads TGTGCCAGCAGCTCACCGGGGGACTTGACTGAAGCTTTCTTT. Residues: CASSSPGDLTEAFF.

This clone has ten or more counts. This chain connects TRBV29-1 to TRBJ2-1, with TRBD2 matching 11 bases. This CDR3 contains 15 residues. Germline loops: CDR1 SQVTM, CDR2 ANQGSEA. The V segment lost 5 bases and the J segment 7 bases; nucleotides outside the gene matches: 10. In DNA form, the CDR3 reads TGCAGCGTTTATTTAGCGGGAGGGCCGGGGAATGAGCAGTTCTTC. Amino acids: CSVYLAGGPGNEQFF.

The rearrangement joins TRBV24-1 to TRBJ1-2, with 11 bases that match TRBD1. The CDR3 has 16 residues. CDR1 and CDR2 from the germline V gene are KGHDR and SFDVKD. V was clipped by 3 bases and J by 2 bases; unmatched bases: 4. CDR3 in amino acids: CATSDPGQGANYGYTF. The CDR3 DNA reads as TGTGCCACCAGTGATCCCGGACAGGGGGCGAACTATGGCTACACCTTC.

The CDR3, as DNA: TGTGCCAGTAGTATAGTGTTGGCCATCTCTGGGGCCAACGTCCTGACTTTC. Its protein product is CASSIVLAISGANVLTF. V usage is TRBV19 and J usage is TRBJ2-6, with no clear D. This CDR3 contains 17 residues. V was trimmed by 1 base and J by 0 bases, leaving 10 bases between them. From germline, CDR1 is LNHDA and CDR2 SQIVND (reference sequence).

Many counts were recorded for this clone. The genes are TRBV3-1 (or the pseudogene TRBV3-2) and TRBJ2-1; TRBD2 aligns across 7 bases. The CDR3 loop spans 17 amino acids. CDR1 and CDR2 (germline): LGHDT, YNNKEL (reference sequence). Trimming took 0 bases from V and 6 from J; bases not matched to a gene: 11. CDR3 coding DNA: TGTGCCAGCAGCCAAGATTCCGGCGCGGGAGTAATCAATGAGCAGTTCTTC. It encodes CASSQDSGAGVINEQFF.